The source of this TCR beta chain is a study of blood T cell repertoires in COVID-19. Across the whole study: PBMCs, B-cell-depleted T cells, or T cells provided the cDNA or gDNA that made up the material.

TCRdb's copy holds only in-frame clones and misses some; the assay was immunoSEQ multiplex PCR. The sample lists a few hundred thousand clones; approximately 82% were seen once. This CDR3 is built from 13 residues. Trimming took 8 bases from V and 7 from J, leaving 15 bases between them. Per the germline V gene, CDR1 is MDHEN and CDR2 is SYDVKM. This clone was seen a single time. This receptor was obtained from a woman aged 18-30 years with acute or convalescent COVID-19. The V gene is TRBV28, the J gene TRBJ1-5; possible D gene TRBD1, 5 bases. The sample consisted of peripheral blood. The CDR3 DNA reads TGTGCCAGCCGGGAGGGCGGGGGGCAGCCCCAGCATTTT. Protein: CASREGGGQPQHF.